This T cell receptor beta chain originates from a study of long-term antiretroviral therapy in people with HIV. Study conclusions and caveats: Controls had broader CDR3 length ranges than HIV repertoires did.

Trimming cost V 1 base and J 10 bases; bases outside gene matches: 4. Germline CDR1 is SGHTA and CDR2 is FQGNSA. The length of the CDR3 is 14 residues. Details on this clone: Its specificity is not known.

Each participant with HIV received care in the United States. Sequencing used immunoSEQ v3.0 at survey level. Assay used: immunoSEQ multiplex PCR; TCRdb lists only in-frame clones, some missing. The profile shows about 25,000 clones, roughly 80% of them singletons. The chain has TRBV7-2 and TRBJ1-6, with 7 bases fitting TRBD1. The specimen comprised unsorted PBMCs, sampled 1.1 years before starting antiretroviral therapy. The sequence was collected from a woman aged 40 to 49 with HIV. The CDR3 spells CASSLEGAESPLHF. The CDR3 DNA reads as TGTGCCAGCAGCTTAGAGGGGGCGGAATCACCCCTCCACTTT.